This T cell receptor (beta chain) was found in a study of OX40 agonist ivuxolimab in advanced cancers. For the study at large: Under the entry rules, prior anti-PD-1, anti-PD-L1 or anti-CTLA-4 therapy was allowed, and roughly 39% had some.

On this clone: The antigen remains undetermined.

Profiling relied on immunoSEQ multiplex PCR, and the TCRdb table lists in-frame clones only, not all of them. The table shows approximately 13,000 clones, with 67% occurring only once. Findings and caveats of the study: The average count of expanded clones was higher among CD8+ T cells than among CD4+.

The V end lost 1 base, the J end lost 7 bases, and 10 bases lay between the germline ends. Germline CDR1 reads SEHNR; CDR2 reads FQNEAQ (reference sequence). The CDR3 runs to 13 residues. This TCR derives from an adult with an advanced solid tumor such as melanoma, head and neck, liver or kidney cancer. The sample was CD4+ or CD8+ T cells sorted from blood, taken in a trial of the OX40 agonist ivuxolimab. The V and J genes are TRBV7-9 and TRBJ1-1; D gene unclear. The CDR3 loop is CASSLVSHYEAFF. CDR3 sequence (DNA): TGTGCCAGCAGCTTAGTCAGCCATTATGAAGCTTTCTTT. Filled out from reference TRBV7-9 and TRBJ1-1, the complete variable domain reads DTGVSQNPRHKITKRGQNVTFRCDPISEHNRLYWYRQTLGQGPEFLTYFQNEAQLEKSRLLSDRFSAERPKGSFSTLEIQRTEQGDSAMYLCASSLVSHYEAFFGQGTRLTVV.